This T cell receptor (beta chain) was recovered during a study of blood T cell repertoires in COVID-19. About the research overall: Researchers got acute and convalescent COVID-19 samples from the United States, Italy and Spain.

Participant reports of clinical history set cohort assignment. Either two negative PCRs, clearance, or symptom resolution qualified Cohort 3 donors as recovered. In the original analysis: The assay estimated nucleated cells by amplifying reference gene primers. The protocol was immunoSEQ multiplex PCR, while the TCRdb copy is restricted to in-frame clones and leaves out a portion. The DNA was the basis for D and trimming; V, J and clone size are from that table. The sample has over 250,000 clones, roughly nine tenths seen once. In the case of this clone: A junction boundary mismatches the germline segment, possibly from a read error.

The length of the CDR3 is 15 residues. Germline CDR1 SSHAT, CDR2 FNYEAQ (reference sequence). The specimen was PBMCs or T cells enriched from blood (not recorded which). V is TRBV7-7 and J is TRBJ2-7; 7 bases fit TRBD2. The TCR originated in a man between 60 and 70 years old who had recovered from COVID-19. CDR3 bases: TGTGCTAGCAGCTTTAGTACGGGGGAGGGCTACGAGCAGTACTTC. Its translation is CASSFSTGEGYEQYF.